This is a list of T cell receptor beta chains from one sample in a study of control samples from healthy donors and cancer patients. The repertoire was sequenced with immunoSEQ multiplex PCR; TCRdb's copy has only in-frame clones and lacks some. Of 95,000 to 130,000 clones listed, about 94% are singletons. Sequenced sample: blood. All receptors derive from a man in his thirties or forties in good health. The CDR3 runs from the conserved cysteine through the conserved F or W. Each record gives: clone size, D gene, J gene, V gene, CDR3 protein, CDR3 DNA. The D gene is left open where the match is weak. Not all rows give a size; the values are once, few, many and, for expanded clones, a class.

size: NA
D: TRBD2
J: TRBJ2-1
V: TRBV18
CDR3: CASSPPSGGYNEQFF
DNA: TGTGCCAGCTCACCGCCTAGCGGGGGGTACAATGAGCAGTTCTTC

size: NA
D: NA
J: TRBJ1-4
V: TRBV3-1/TRBV3-2
CDR3: CASSHLGEKLFF
DNA: TGTGCCAGCAGCCATTTAGGGGAAAAACTGTTTTTT

size: few
D: TRBD1
J: TRBJ1-6
V: TRBV10-3
CDR3: CAIRPAGAGGNSPLHF
DNA: TGTGCCATCCGACCAGCTGGGGCAGGGGGCAATTCACCCCTCCACTTT

size: NA
D: TRBD1
J: TRBJ1-6
V: TRBV28
CDR3: CASAGQVSYNSPLHF
DNA: TGTGCCAGCGCGGGACAGGTCTCCTATAATTCACCCCTCCACTTT

size: once
D: TRBD1
J: TRBJ1-3
V: TRBV7-6
CDR3: CASSRTGGTYSSGNTIYF
DNA: TGTGCCAGCAGCCGGACAGGGGGGACGTACAGCTCTGGAAACACCATATATTTT

size: NA
D: TRBD1
J: TRBJ2-3
V: TRBV18
CDR3: CASSFSPIQGKGTDTQYF
DNA: TGTGCCAGCTCATTCAGTCCCATACAGGGGAAGGGCACAGATACGCAGTATTTT

size: NA
D: NA
J: TRBJ1-2
V: TRBV7-9
CDR3: CASSVGSVYGYTF
DNA: TGTGCCAGCAGCGTCGGAAGCGTGTATGGCTACACCTTC

size: NA
D: NA
J: TRBJ2-1
V: TRBV6-6
CDR3: CASSLSDSGAYNEQFF
DNA: TGTGCCAGCAGTTTATCGGACAGTGGGGCCTACAATGAGCAGTTCTTC

size: NA
D: TRBD2
J: TRBJ2-1
V: TRBV30
CDR3: CAWSVMKRGVAEQFF
DNA: TGTGCCTGGAGTGTCATGAAGCGGGGGGTCGCTGAGCAGTTCTTC

size: NA
D: NA
J: TRBJ2-3
V: TRBV7-2
CDR3: CASSWDHRTVMDTQYF
DNA: TGTGCCAGCAGCTGGGACCATCGGACTGTCATGGATACGCAGTATTTT

size: NA
D: TRBD1
J: TRBJ2-2
V: TRBV29-1
CDR3: CSARTGGDTGELFF
DNA: TGCAGCGCCCGGACAGGGGGGGACACCGGGGAGCTGTTTTTT

size: NA
D: NA
J: TRBJ2-3
V: TRBV12-3/TRBV12-4
CDR3: CASTPGWADTQYF
DNA: TGTGCCAGCACCCCCGGGTGGGCAGATACGCAGTATTTT

size: NA
D: TRBD1
J: TRBJ1-1
V: TRBV6-5
CDR3: CASSRTGEWREAFF
DNA: TGTGCCAGCAGTCGAACAGGGGAGTGGCGTGAAGCTTTCTTT

size: NA
D: NA
J: TRBJ2-1
V: TRBV2
CDR3: CASSESFNEQFF
DNA: TGTGCCAGCAGTGAATCCTTTAATGAGCAGTTCTTC

size: NA
D: NA
J: TRBJ1-6
V: TRBV7-9
CDR3: CASSLWGSPLHF
DNA: TGTGCCAGCAGCTTATGGGGGTCACCCCTCCACTTT

size: once
D: TRBD1
J: TRBJ2-6
V: TRBV28
CDR3: CASSVGDSSSGANVLTF
DNA: TGTGCCAGCAGTGTCGGGGACAGCAGTTCTGGGGCCAACGTCCTGACTTTC

size: NA
D: TRBD1
J: TRBJ1-1
V: TRBV18
CDR3: CASSPPDRADTEAFF
DNA: TGTGCCAGCTCACCACCGGACAGGGCGGACACTGAAGCTTTCTTT

size: NA
D: NA
J: TRBJ1-2
V: TRBV6-5
CDR3: CASHGQINYGYTF
DNA: TGTGCCAGCCACGGACAGATAAACTATGGCTACACCTTC

size: NA
D: NA
J: TRBJ2-2
V: TRBV15
CDR3: CATSHQGRDTGELFF
DNA: TGTGCCACCAGTCACCAGGGGCGGGACACCGGGGAGCTGTTTTTT

size: NA
D: TRBD1
J: TRBJ1-2
V: TRBV7-3
CDR3: CASSSEGTVGYGYTF
DNA: TGTGCCAGCAGCTCGGAGGGGACAGTGGGCTATGGCTACACCTTC

size: NA
D: TRBD1
J: TRBJ1-2
V: TRBV6-5
CDR3: CASSYTGDPGGYTF
DNA: TGTGCCAGCAGCTATACAGGGGACCCCGGTGGCTACACCTTC

size: NA
D: TRBD1
J: TRBJ1-1
V: TRBV2
CDR3: CASSLDPRAGGTEAFF
DNA: TGTGCCAGCAGTCTCGACCCTAGGGCAGGGGGCACTGAAGCTTTCTTT

size: NA
D: NA
J: TRBJ1-2
V: TRBV6-5
CDR3: CASSRQQGNYGYTF
DNA: TGTGCCAGCAGCCGTCAGCAGGGTAACTATGGCTACACCTTC